This TCR beta chain was obtained from a study of PD-1 blockade in classical Hodgkin lymphoma. Each and every patient relapsed after autologous stem cell transplantation, and patients got differing brentuximab vedotin exposure. Complete response, partial response or progressive disease was each patient's best response. In germline, CDR1 is SGHNT, CDR2 YYREEE (reference sequence). The CDR3 sequence is 15 residues long. J gave up 6 bases and V 2 bases, and 10 bases lay outside the gene matches. Using immunoSEQ multiplex PCR, the repertoire was profiled, and TCRdb retains in-frame clones only, with some absent. The sample consists of tens of thousands of clones, roughly nine tenths of them appearing once.

The chain carries TRBV5-4 and TRBJ1-2, with 7 positions matching TRBD1. The clonotype comes from a human donor with classical Hodgkin lymphoma. Source: peripheral blood mononuclear cells (PBMCs), taken at baseline. CDR3 in amino acids: CASSLRQGLWNGYTF. CDR3 sequence (DNA): TGTGCCAGCAGCTTAAGACAGGGCTTGTGGAATGGCTACACCTTC.